This TCR beta chain was profiled in a study of blood T cell repertoires in COVID-19. On the study more broadly: PBMCs, B-cell-depleted T cells, or T cells provided the cDNA or gDNA that made up the material.

Germline CDR1 is SEHNR and CDR2 is FQNEAQ (reference sequence). This CDR3 is built from 14 residues. V was pared by 4 bases and J by 0 bases, with 3 bases of the junction left unmatched. Per the study methods: Reference gene primer amplification yielded estimated nucleated cell counts. Clones were read by immunoSEQ multiplex PCR, and TCRdb kept only the in-frame ones, dropping some. V and J calls and clone size are those listed in that table; D and trimming were worked out from the DNA. This sample has around 210,000 clones, with roughly 80% found just once. Sequenced material: peripheral blood. The V gene is TRBV7-9, the J gene TRBJ2-7; TRBD2 aligns across 7 bases. This TCR derives from a woman in her seventies with acute or convalescent COVID-19. This CDR3 reads CASSSLADSYEQYF. The CDR3 DNA sequence: TGTGCCAGCAGCTCCCTAGCGGACTCCTACGAGCAGTACTTC.